This is a list of T cell receptor beta chains from one sample in a study of T cell responses to AZD1222 COVID-19 vaccine. Sequenced by immunoSEQ multiplex PCR; TCRdb stores in-frame clones only, minus some. The sample shows about 97,000 clones, approximately 90% of them seen only once. Specimen: peripheral blood, collected on day 0 of AZD1222 vaccination. The receptors come from an adult in good health. Both conserved end residues are part of each CDR3. D genes are given only for firm matches. Only some rows state a clone size, as once, few, many or a class for expanded clones.

clone_size	d_call	v_call	j_call	cdr3_length	cdr3_nt	cdr3_aa
-	TRBD1	TRBV19	TRBJ1-2	13	TGTGCCAGTAATTCGGGGGACAGCTATGGCTACACCTTC	CASNSGDSYGYTF
-	-	TRBV10-3	TRBJ2-5	12	TGTGCCATCAGTGAGTTTCAAGAGACCCAGTACTTC	CAISEFQETQYF
-	TRBD1	TRBV7-2	TRBJ1-4	13	TGTGCCAGCAGCGGACAGGGCTATGAAAAACTGTTTTTT	CASSGQGYEKLFF
-	TRBD1	TRBV6-5	TRBJ2-7	13	TGTGCCACCTTCCGGGACAGGGGATACGAGCAGTACTTC	CATFRDRGYEQYF
-	-	TRBV6-5	TRBJ1-6	15	TGTGCCAGCAGTTACACGTGGGGGGGCAGTTCACCCCTCCACTTT	CASSYTWGGSSPLHF
-	-	TRBV10-2	TRBJ1-1	13	TGCGCCAGCAAAGGGCTGAGTAACACTGAAGCTTTCTTT	CASKGLSNTEAFF
-	TRBD1	TRBV4-3	TRBJ1-2	13	TGCGCCAGCAGCCACAACAGGGGCTATGGCTACACCTTC	CASSHNRGYGYTF
once	-	TRBV3-1/TRBV3-2	TRBJ2-5	15	TGTGCCAGCAGCCAAGGAAAGGCCCCCGGGGAGACCCAGTACTTC	CASSQGKAPGETQYF
few	TRBD1	TRBV11-2	TRBJ1-2	14	TGTGCCAGCAGCTCAACAGGGGCTAACTATGGCTACACCTTC	CASSSTGANYGYTF
-	TRBD2	TRBV28	TRBJ2-5	16	TGTGCCAGCAGTTTAAACGAAGCTAGCGGGCAAGAGACCCAGTACTTC	CASSLNEASGQETQYF
-	-	TRBV30	TRBJ1-4	14	TGTGCCTGGAGCCCGCGGGGCGGTTATGAAAAACTGTTTTTT	CAWSPRGGYEKLFF
-	-	TRBV6-5	TRBJ2-3	14	TGTGCCAGCAGTTACTCCGCGCAGGGTAGTTCGCAGTATTTT	CASSYSAQGSSQYF
-	-	TRBV19	TRBJ1-4	14	TGTGCCAGTAGCAAGGGTGAACTGTTCGAAAAACTGTTTTTT	CASSKGELFEKLFF
few	-	TRBV19	TRBJ1-5	14	TGTGCCAGTAGAACAACGCATAGCAATCAGCCCCAGCATTTT	CASRTTHSNQPQHF
-	TRBD1	TRBV4-3	TRBJ1-4	16	TGCGCCAGCAGCCAAGATAGGGGGACAGGGAACGAAAAACTGTTTTTT	CASSQDRGTGNEKLFF
-	-	TRBV5-1	TRBJ2-3	16	TGCGCCAGCAGCTTGGACAGGAGAGCCTTCACAGATACGCAGTATTTT	CASSLDRRAFTDTQYF
-	-	TRBV7-9	TRBJ1-2	14	TGTGCCAGCAGCGCGCCCGGACTGCTCTATGGCTACACCTTC	CASSAPGLLYGYTF
-	-	TRBV6-5	TRBJ2-3	13	TGTGCCAGCAGTCCCCCGGACTCGGATACGCAGTATTTT	CASSPPDSDTQYF